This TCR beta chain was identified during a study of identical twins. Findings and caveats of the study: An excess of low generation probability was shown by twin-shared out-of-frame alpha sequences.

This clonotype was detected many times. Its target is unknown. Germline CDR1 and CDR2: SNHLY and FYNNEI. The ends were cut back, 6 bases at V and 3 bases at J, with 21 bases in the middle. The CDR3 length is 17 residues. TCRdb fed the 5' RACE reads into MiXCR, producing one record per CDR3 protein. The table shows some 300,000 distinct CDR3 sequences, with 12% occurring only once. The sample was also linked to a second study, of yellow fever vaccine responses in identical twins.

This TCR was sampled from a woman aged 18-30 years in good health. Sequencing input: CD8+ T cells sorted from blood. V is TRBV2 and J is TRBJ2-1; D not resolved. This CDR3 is CASSDIQAGQLYNEQFF. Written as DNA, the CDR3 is TGTGCCAGCAGCGATATTCAAGCTGGTCAACTCTACAATGAGCAGTTCTTC.